This T cell receptor beta chain is from a study of spatial heterogeneity in lung cancer. A unique molecular identifier was carried by every single TCR cDNA molecule. TCRdb re-derived calls from the 5' RACE reads in MiXCR, one entry per CDR3 protein. The table has 20,000 to 25,000 distinct CDR3 sequences, around 4.3% seen once. Between the trimmed V and J ends, which lost 3 bases and 6 bases, there was a span of 10 bases. CDR1 is SEHNR, CDR2 FQNEAQ, per germline (reference sequence). The CDR3 has 13 amino acids. The time point was: sample taken at primary tumor resection. Donors were roughly 72 untreated early-stage non-small cell lung cancer patients. Without sorting, whole RNA was sequenced from tumor, nontumor lung or frozen PBMC. This clonotype is medium-sized (0.01 to 0.1%). Its antigen is as yet unknown. Whole-study results and caveats: The study found ubiquitous expanded tumor TCRs in blood more at resection than follow-up.

The sequencing here drew on PBMCs, taken at surgery. The chain carries TRBV7-9 and TRBJ2-3, with no clear D. This clonotype was obtained from a male donor with early-stage non-small cell lung cancer. The CDR3 DNA reads TGTGCCAGCAGCTTTCGGCAGGCCGATACGCAGTATTTT. It translates to CASSFRQADTQYF.